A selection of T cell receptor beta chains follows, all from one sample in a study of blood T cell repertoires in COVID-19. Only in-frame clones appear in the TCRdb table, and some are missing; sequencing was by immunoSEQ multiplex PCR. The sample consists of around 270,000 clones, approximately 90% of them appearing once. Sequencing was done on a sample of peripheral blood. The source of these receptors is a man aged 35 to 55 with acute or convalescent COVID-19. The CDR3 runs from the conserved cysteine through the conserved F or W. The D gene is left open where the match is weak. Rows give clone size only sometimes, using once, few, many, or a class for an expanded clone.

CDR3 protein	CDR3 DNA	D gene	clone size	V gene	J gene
CASRSTGEYEQYF	TGTGCCAGCAGGTCCACAGGGGAGTACGAGCAGTACTTC	TRBD1	-	TRBV6-5	TRBJ2-7
CASSDSRGSGYTF	TGTGCCAGCAGTGACTCAAGAGGGAGCGGCTACACCTTC	-	-	TRBV6-4	TRBJ1-2
CASSPPFYDGGNTGELFF	TGTGCCAGCAGCCCTCCCTTTTATGACGGGGGTAACACCGGGGAGCTGTTTTTT	-	-	TRBV2	TRBJ2-2
CATSEDDRGGGYTF	TGTGCCACCAGTGAAGATGACAGGGGAGGAGGCTACACCTTC	TRBD1	-	TRBV24-1	TRBJ1-2
CASSPTPGDQDTQYF	TGCGCCAGCAGCCCTACTCCAGGGGACCAAGATACGCAGTATTTT	-	once	TRBV5-1	TRBJ2-3
CASSFTGYEQYF	TGTGCCAGCAGCTTTACAGGGTACGAGCAGTACTTC	-	-	TRBV5-6	TRBJ2-7
CASSPRVGGTDTQYF	TGTGCCAGCAGTCCTCGGGTAGGAGGCACAGATACGCAGTATTTT	-	-	TRBV6-5	TRBJ2-3
CSASPPGLLNEQFF	TGCAGTGCTAGTCCCCCGGGACTCCTTAATGAGCAGTTCTTC	-	-	TRBV20-1	TRBJ2-1
CASTVGDRAGGYTF	TGTGCCAGCACCGTAGGAGACAGGGCGGGTGGCTACACCTTC	TRBD1	-	TRBV2	TRBJ1-2
CASSEAIGGNGYTF	TGTGCCAGCAGTGAAGCGATAGGGGGTAACGGCTACACCTTC	-	-	TRBV6-1	TRBJ1-2
CASSERTGGEDEQYF	TGCGCCAGCAGTGAGAGGACAGGGGGCGAGGACGAGCAGTACTTC	TRBD1	-	TRBV10-1	TRBJ2-7
CASSQEGLAGVGDTQYF	TGTGCCAGCAGCCAAGAAGGCCTAGCGGGGGTGGGTGATACGCAGTATTTT	TRBD2	-	TRBV4-2	TRBJ2-3
CATSRDQLRRNTEAFF	TGTGCCACCAGCAGAGATCAGTTAAGGAGGAACACTGAAGCTTTCTTT	-	-	TRBV15	TRBJ1-1
CASSQGLAGYEQYF	TGTGCCAGCAGCCAAGGGCTAGCGGGGTATGAGCAGTACTTC	TRBD2	-	TRBV4-2	TRBJ2-7
CASSLGRPLSGANVLTF	TGCGCCAGCAGCCTCGGCAGGCCCCTTTCTGGGGCCAACGTCCTGACTTTC	-	-	TRBV4-1	TRBJ2-6
CASSLGTSDEQFF	TGTGCCAGCAGCCTCGGGACTAGCGATGAGCAGTTCTTC	TRBD2	-	TRBV11-2	TRBJ2-1
CATSRVYYTGELFF	TGTGCCACCAGCAGAGTCTATTACACCGGGGAGCTGTTTTTT	-	once	TRBV15	TRBJ2-2
CASRDRLTYEQYF	TGTGCCAGCAGGGACAGACTAACCTACGAGCAGTACTTC	-	-	TRBV6-5	TRBJ2-7
CASSDRRGGATQYF	TGTGCCAGCAGTGACCGTAGGGGGGGGGCTACGCAGTATTTT	-	-	TRBV25-1	TRBJ2-3
CASSLVSGDYNEQFF	TGCGCCAGCAGCTTGGTTAGCGGGGACTACAATGAGCAGTTCTTC	TRBD2	-	TRBV5-1	TRBJ2-1
CASSAGTGGYEQYF	TGTGCCAGCAGCGCCGGGACAGGGGGCTACGAGCAGTACTTC	TRBD1	-	TRBV11-2	TRBJ2-7
CASSQDWTGGVADTQYF	TGTGCCAGCAGCCAAGACTGGACCGGGGGGGTCGCAGATACGCAGTATTTT	TRBD2	-	TRBV3-1/TRBV3-2	TRBJ2-3
CASSKVWEGAGNTIYF	TGTGCCAGCAGCAAAGTCTGGGAAGGGGCTGGAAACACCATATATTTT	-	-	TRBV21-1	TRBJ1-3
CASRLKGENTEAFF	TGTGCAAGTCGCTTAAAAGGGGAGAACACTGAAGCTTTCTTT	-	-	TRBV12-2	TRBJ1-1
CASSPDLTVNTEAFF	TGTGCCAGCAGCCCTGACTTGACAGTGAACACTGAAGCTTTCTTT	-	-	TRBV7-2	TRBJ1-1
CASRTGTPYEQYF	TGTGCCAGCAGGACTGGTACCCCCTACGAGCAGTACTTC	-	once	TRBV28	TRBJ2-7
CATTLIRQGRWHQPQHF	TGTGCCACCACCCTCATAAGACAGGGAAGGTGGCATCAGCCCCAGCATTTT	TRBD1	-	TRBV24-1	TRBJ1-5
CASSHSGLSNYGYTF	TGTGCCAGCAGCCATTCAGGGCTTTCTAACTATGGCTACACCTTC	-	-	TRBV3-1/TRBV3-2	TRBJ1-2
CASSLRGSTEAFF	TGTGCCAGCAGCTTACGGGGGAGCACTGAAGCTTTCTTT	-	once	TRBV7-2	TRBJ1-1
CASSLGEDSPLHF	TGTGCCAGCAGCTTAGGGGAGGATTCACCCCTCCACTTT	-	few	TRBV7-2	TRBJ1-6
CATGLWAPQHF	TGTGCCACCGGCTTATGGGCGCCCCAGCATTTT	-	-	TRBV15	TRBJ1-5
CASSRSIAYEQYF	TGTGCCAGCAGCCGGTCAATCGCCTACGAGCAGTACTTC	-	-	TRBV2	TRBJ2-7